The 2 T cell receptor beta chains reported below all come from one sample, sequenced in a study of control samples from healthy donors and cancer patients. The protocol was immunoSEQ multiplex PCR, while the TCRdb copy is restricted to in-frame clones and leaves out a portion. The sample has some 150,000 clones; less than 95% are singletons. Sequencing was done on a sample of blood. These receptors all come from a man in his late teens or twenties in good health.

V usage is TRBV7-9 and J usage is TRBJ2-3, with 7 bases identical to TRBD2. The CDR3 has 17 residues. Germline CDR1 and CDR2: SEHNR and FQNEAQ (reference sequence). With 0 bases clipped from V and 4 bases from J, the junction kept 10 bases outside the gene matches. The CDR3 loop reads CASSLAGGGGGPDTQYF. The CDR3 DNA sequence: TGTGCCAGCAGCTTAGCGGGCGGGGGAGGAGGACCAGATACGCAGTATTTT.

As to this clone: Sequence at one end of the junction differs from germline and may be a read error. This rearrangement joins TRBV3-1 (or the pseudogene TRBV3-2) to TRBJ2-1; D ambiguous. This CDR3 comprises 12 residues. Germline-derived CDR1 and CDR2 are LGHDT and YNNKEL (reference sequence). DNA of the CDR3: TGTGCCAGCAGCCAAGAATACTTCCCTCTGGTCTTC. The encoded protein is CASSQEYFPLVF.